These 32 T cell receptor beta chains were all obtained from the same sample, sequenced in a study of cytomegalovirus exposure and HLA in healthy donors. Profiling relied on immunoSEQ multiplex PCR, and the TCRdb table lists in-frame clones only, not all of them. The sample contains some 150,000 clones, about 95% of which appear only once. Sequenced: PBMCs. These receptors were collected from a young man in good health and CMV-seropositive.

The V and J genes are TRBV6-1 and TRBJ2-7; 8 bases align to TRBD1. The CDR3 totals 14 residues. Germline CDR1 reads MNHNS; CDR2 reads SASEGT. The J segment lost 0 bases and the V segment lost 10 bases, leaving 8 bases of the junction unmatched. CDR3 in DNA: TGTGCCACCTTACGACAGGGGCCCTCCTACGAGCAGTACTTC. Its protein is CATLRQGPSYEQYF.

The chain employs TRBV5-6 and TRBJ2-1, with 7 bases aligning to TRBD1. Germline V gene sequence: CDR1 SGHDT, CDR2 YYEEEE. This CDR3 has 15 residues. The trim removed 4 bases at V and 6 bases at J, leaving 10 bases unmatched. CDR3: CASSPLKDRINEQFF. The CDR3 DNA sequence: TGTGCCAGCAGCCCACTTAAGGACAGGATCAATGAGCAGTTCTTC.

The chain recombines TRBV29-1 with TRBJ2-7; no clear D. The CDR3 has 13 residues. CDR1 is SQVTM and CDR2 is ANQGSEA in the germline V gene. Trimming removed 6 bases from V and 3 bases from J, with 15 bases in between. The chain's CDR3 is CSVLGQDSYEQYF. The CDR3, as DNA: TGCAGCGTACTCGGCCAGGATAGCTACGAGCAGTACTTC.

The chain employs TRBV5-1 and TRBJ2-7; 10 bases align to TRBD2. V shed 4 bases, J shed 4 bases, and the junction held 8 bases outside the gene matches. From germline, CDR1 is SGHRS and CDR2 YFSETQ. The CDR3 is 15 amino acids. The CDR3 region is CASSPQASGGYEQYF. In nucleotides, the CDR3 is TGCGCCAGCAGCCCCCAGGCTAGCGGGGGTTACGAGCAGTACTTC.

The CDR3 DNA reads as TGTGCCAGCAGTCCAGGGGTGATGGACTATGGCTACACCTTC. Translated, it gives CASSPGVMDYGYTF. The chain joins TRBV6-1 to TRBJ1-2; D might be TRBD1 (6 bases). The CDR3 length is 14 residues. With 5 bases removed from V and 3 bases from J, the gap between germline ends came to 13 bases. Per germline, CDR1 MNHNS and CDR2 SASEGT.

V usage is TRBV30 and J usage is TRBJ1-5, with D possibly TRBD1 on 5 matching bases. Trimming removed 6 bases from V and 1 base from J, with 10 bases in between. Germline loops: CDR1 GTSNPN, CDR2 SVGIG (reference sequence). The CDR3 has 13 amino acids. CDR3 in amino acids: CACAGQSNQPQHF. The DNA of the CDR3 is TGTGCCTGTGCGGGGCAGAGCAATCAGCCCCAGCATTTT.

This chain joins TRBV19 and TRBJ1-2; tentative D call: TRBD1 (6 bases). This CDR3 is built from 11 residues. Germline V gene data show CDR1 as LNHDA and CDR2 as SQIVND (reference sequence). The V and J ends lost 6 bases and 6 bases respectively, with 8 bases between them. The CDR3: CASRAGDGYTF. The DNA of the CDR3 is TGTGCCAGTAGAGCAGGGGATGGCTACACCTTC.

J is TRBJ2-6 and V is TRBV13; D unresolved. CDR1 is PRHDT and CDR2 is FYEKMQ in the germline V gene (reference sequence). The CDR3 covers 16 residues. Trimming took off 6 bases at V and 0 bases at J, with 12 bases between the two ends. Here the CDR3 DNA reads TGTGCCAGCAGTTTTCAAACAGTCTCTGGGGCCAACGTCCTGACTTTC. Encoded protein: CASSFQTVSGANVLTF.

The V gene is TRBV5-1, the J gene TRBJ2-1; D may be TRBD1 (5 bases). The length of the CDR3 is 14 residues. V dropped 1 base and J dropped 8 bases, with 13 bases sitting between them. Germline V gene lookup returns CDR1 SGHRS and CDR2 YFSETQ. For the CDR3, the DNA is TGCGCCAGCAGCTTGACAGGTCAACCCCATGAGCAGTTCTTC. Encoded protein: CASSLTGQPHEQFF. The whole variable domain, remainder taken from reference TRBV5-1 and TRBJ2-1, is KAGVTQTPRYLIKTRGQQVTLSCSPISGHRSVSWYQQTPGQGLQFLFEYFSETQRNKGNFPGRFSGRQFSNSRSEMNVSTLELGDSALYLCASSLTGQPHEQFFGPGTRLTVL.

The chain combines TRBV6-5 with TRBJ2-7; the match to TRBD1 covers 7 bases. The length of the CDR3 is 12 residues. CDR1 and CDR2 from the germline V gene are MNHEY and SVGAGI. Unmatched junction bases numbered 1, after V lost 6 bases and J lost 2 bases. The CDR3 coding sequence is TGTGCCAGCAGGGGGACAGCCTACGAGCAGTACTTC. The encoded protein is CASRGTAYEQYF.

The V gene is TRBV4-1, the J gene TRBJ2-7, with 7 bases lining up with TRBD2. In germline, CDR1 is MGHRA, CDR2 YSYEKL. With 4 bases clipped from V and 4 bases from J, the junction kept 13 bases outside the gene matches. This CDR3 has 16 amino acids. CDR3 sequence reads: CASSPTSSGGQYEQYF. CDR3 coding DNA: TGCGCCAGCAGCCCCACTAGTTCGGGAGGCCAATACGAGCAGTACTTC.

V and J are TRBV21-1 and TRBJ1-2; the table's D call of TRBD1 was not tested on the DNA. TRBV21-1 corresponds to a pseudogene. The CDR3 sequence is 19 residues long. The CDR3 DNA reads as TGTGCCAGCAGCAAAGGGGTGCCGAAGGACAGGGGGCCGGCAGGTGGCTACACCTTC. Its translation: CASSKGVPKDRGPAGGYTF.

V is TRBV27 and J is TRBJ2-1; 8 nucleotides agree with TRBD2. J lost 9 bases, V lost 6 bases, and 7 bases had no gene match. CDR3 size: 13 residues. The V gene's germline CDR1 is MNHEY and CDR2 SMNVEV (reference sequence). CDR3 protein: CASSRRAGVEQFF. In DNA form, the CDR3 reads TGTGCCAGCAGCAGGAGAGCGGGAGTTGAGCAGTTCTTC.

The chain joins TRBV7-9 to TRBJ1-3; the D is unclear. The CDR3 sequence is 16 residues long. The germline gives CDR1 SEHNR, CDR2 FQNEAQ (reference sequence). The V end lost 8 bases, the J end lost 0 bases, and 17 bases lay between the germline ends. CDR3 region: CASEPSGLNSGNTIYF. For the CDR3, the DNA is TGTGCCAGCGAACCTAGTGGTTTGAACTCTGGAAACACCATATATTTT. Full variable domain (rest looked up from reference TRBV7-9 and TRBJ1-3): DTGVSQNPRHKITKRGQNVTFRCDPISEHNRLYWYRQTLGQGPEFLTYFQNEAQLEKSRLLSDRFSAERPKGSFSTLEIQRTEQGDSAMYLCASEPSGLNSGNTIYFGEGSWLTVV.

Here the CDR3 reads CASSTPSYEQYF. CDR3 DNA: TGTGCCAGTAGCACACCTTCCTACGAGCAGTACTTC. This chain joins TRBV19 and TRBJ2-7; no reliable D call. Germline V gene data show CDR1 as LNHDA and CDR2 as SQIVND (reference sequence). The CDR3 extends over 12 amino acids. V gave up 6 bases and J gave up 1 base, with 7 bases separating them. Looking up the rest from reference TRBV19 and TRBJ2-7 gives the full variable domain: DGGITQSPKYLFRKEGQNVTLSCEQNLNHDAMYWYRQDPGQGLRLIYYSQIVNDFQKGDIAEGYSVSREKKESFPLTVTSAQKNPTAFYLCASSTPSYEQYFGPGTRLTVT.

For the CDR3, the DNA is TGTGCCAGCAGCCCCGGGACAGCTTTTAGTGGCTACACCTTC. This sequence encodes CASSPGTAFSGYTF. J is TRBJ1-2 and V is TRBV11-2; 7 bases map to TRBD1. CDR3 length: 14 residues. Per the germline V gene, CDR1 is SGHAT and CDR2 is FQNNGV. J lost 7 bases, V lost 5 bases, and 10 bases had no gene match.

This sequence joins TRBV5-4 and TRBJ2-1; tentative D call: TRBD2 (6 bases). The CDR3 runs 15 residues. Trimming removed 6 bases at V and 3 bases at J, with 16 bases between. Germline-derived CDR1 and CDR2 are SGHNT and YYREEE (reference sequence). CDR3 sequence: CASTTGTGVYNEQFF. In DNA form, the CDR3 reads TGTGCCAGCACTACCGGGACTGGAGTCTACAATGAGCAGTTCTTC.

The V gene is TRBV27, the J gene TRBJ2-7; possibly TRBD1 for D (6 bases). V was trimmed by 6 bases and J by 6 bases, leaving 18 bases between them. The germline V gene encodes CDR1 MNHEY and CDR2 SMNVEV (reference sequence). The CDR3 runs 14 residues. DNA of the CDR3: TGTGCCAGCAGCCCGGGACAAAGGGGTGGCGAGCAGTACTTC. This encodes CASSPGQRGGEQYF.

This clone was seen just once. The chain combines TRBV20-1 with TRBJ1-2; tentative D call: TRBD1 (6 bases). The CDR3 covers 11 residues. Looked up from germline, CDR1 is DFQATT and CDR2 is SNEGSKA (reference sequence). V dropped 0 bases and J dropped 12 bases, with 11 bases sitting between them. The CDR3 reads CSARDGTSNTF. CDR3 nucleotide sequence: TGCAGTGCTAGAGACGGGACAAGCAACACCTTC.

The chain carries TRBV11-2 and TRBJ1-4; TRBD1 matches at 7 bases. The germline CDR1 and CDR2 sequences are SGHAT and FQNNGV. With V trimmed by 5 bases and J by 6 bases, 6 bases remained unmatched. There are 14 residues in the CDR3. The CDR3 DNA sequence: TGTGCCAGCAGCCCGCAAGACAGGGATGAAAAACTGTTTTTT. Translating gives CASSPQDRDEKLFF.

This clone was seen a single time. The rearrangement links TRBV6-5 to TRBJ2-1; D possibly corresponds to TRBD2 (6 bases). This CDR3 is built from 15 residues. Germline loops: CDR1 MNHEY, CDR2 SVGAGI. Trimming shortened V by 5 bases and J by 5 bases, and 16 bases separated the two germline ends. The CDR3 protein is CASSLIAEKNNEQFF. The CDR3 coding sequence is TGTGCCAGCAGTCTAATAGCGGAGAAAAACAATGAGCAGTTCTTC.

V is TRBV27 and J is TRBJ1-5; D is perhaps TRBD1 (5 bases). Trimming removed 8 bases at V and 7 bases at J, with 12 bases between. The CDR3 totals 12 residues. Germline assignment: CDR1 MNHEY and CDR2 SMNVEV (reference sequence). The CDR3 spells CASARWGQPQHF. Written as DNA, the CDR3 is TGTGCCAGCGCGCGGTGGGGCCAGCCCCAGCATTTT.

The V call is TRBV6-5, the J call TRBJ1-2; TRBD1 agrees at 12 bases. The germline CDR1 and CDR2 sequences are MNHEY and SVGAGI. CDR3 length: 14 residues. The V and J ends lost 2 bases and 6 bases, in that order; junction bases with no gene match: 1. The chain's CDR3 is CASSYGTGGNGYTF. CDR3 nucleotides: TGTGCCAGCAGTTACGGGACAGGGGGCAATGGCTACACCTTC.

The CDR3 reads CASSIARLAIGYNEQFF. The CDR3 nucleotides are TGTGCCAGCAGCATAGCAAGACTAGCGATCGGCTACAATGAGCAGTTCTTC. The chain uses TRBV13 and TRBJ2-1; 8 nucleotides align to TRBD2. The CDR3 covers 17 residues. The germline V gene has CDR1 PRHDT and CDR2 FYEKMQ (reference sequence). The trim removed 5 bases at V and 3 bases at J, leaving 12 bases unmatched.

The chain links TRBV7-2 to TRBJ2-3; 9 nucleotides match TRBD2. V shed 1 base, J shed 0 bases, and the junction held 8 bases outside the gene matches. This CDR3 comprises 18 residues. Germline values: CDR1 SGHTA, CDR2 FQGNSA. The CDR3 loop reads CASSLVARLAESTDTQYF. The CDR3, as DNA: TGTGCCAGCAGCTTAGTCGCTCGACTAGCGGAGAGCACAGATACGCAGTATTTT.

The rearrangement joins TRBV29-1 to TRBJ1-1; a weak D match, TRBD1 (6 bases). Trimming took off 7 bases at V and 5 bases at J, with 14 bases between the two ends. Germline CDR1 reads SQVTM; CDR2 reads ANQGSEA. The CDR3 covers 12 residues. In nucleotides, the CDR3 is TGCAGCGGCGAGAGGGGGTTAACTGAAGCTTTCTTT. Protein sequence: CSGERGLTEAFF.

The rearrangement links TRBV29-1 to TRBJ2-7; possible D gene TRBD2, 5 bases. V lost 2 bases, J lost 2 bases, and 10 bases lay in between. Germline-derived CDR1 and CDR2 are SQVTM and ANQGSEA. This CDR3 contains 13 residues. The CDR3 protein is CSVELDGTYEQYF. The CDR3 DNA follows: TGCAGCGTTGAATTAGACGGGACCTACGAGCAGTACTTC.

This chain links TRBV5-1 with TRBJ2-1, with D possibly being TRBD2 (5 bases). The germline V gene encodes CDR1 SGHRS and CDR2 YFSETQ. The CDR3 loop spans 12 amino acids. V dropped 3 bases and J dropped 5 bases, with 6 bases sitting between them. The CDR3: CASSWENNEQFF. CDR3 sequence (DNA): TGCGCCAGCAGCTGGGAGAACAATGAGCAGTTCTTC.

V is TRBV9 and J is TRBJ2-7; 7 nucleotides match TRBD1. The CDR3 loop spans 14 amino acids. Germline V CDR1 and CDR2: SGDLS, YYNGEE. The J segment lost 0 bases and the V segment lost 3 bases, leaving 3 bases of the junction unmatched. The CDR3 DNA follows: TGTGCCAGCAGCGCGACAGGGAACTCCTACGAGCAGTACTTC. Protein sequence: CASSATGNSYEQYF.

The gene calls are TRBV29-1 and TRBJ2-3; 13 bases are a match to TRBD2. This CDR3 has 14 amino acids. V shed 2 bases, J shed 6 bases, and the junction held 2 bases outside the gene matches. Germline assignment: CDR1 SQVTM and CDR2 ANQGSEA. CDR3 loop: CSVETSGREDTQYF. In DNA, the CDR3 is TGCAGCGTTGAAACTAGCGGGAGGGAGGATACGCAGTATTTT.

This clone was counted a few times. This chain uses TRBV2 with TRBJ2-2; 12 bases fit TRBD1. The germline CDR1 and CDR2 sequences are SNHLY and FYNNEI. The junction had 8 bases not matched to a gene; V was cut back by 11 bases and J by 4 bases. This CDR3 region has 15 residues. The CDR3 DNA follows: TGTGCCGTAACCGGGACAGGGGGCGTCACCGGGGAGCTGTTTTTT. This gives the protein CAVTGTGGVTGELFF. Using reference TRBV2 and TRBJ2-2 for the parts outside the CDR3, the full variable domain is EPEVTQTPSHQVTQMGQEVILRCVPISNHLYFYWYRQILGQKVEFLVSFYNNEISEKSEIFDDQFSVERPDGSNFTLKIRSTKLEDSAMYFCAVTGTGGVTGELFFGEGSRLTVL.

The chain is built from TRBV7-8 and TRBJ2-1; 7 nucleotides agree with TRBD2. Germline V gives CDR1 SGHVS, CDR2 FQNEAQ. The CDR3 is 11 amino acids. J gave up 10 bases and V 5 bases, and 2 bases lay outside the gene matches. The DNA for the CDR3 is TGTGCCAGCAGCGCGGGACTAGAGCAGTTCTTC. Its protein product is CASSAGLEQFF.